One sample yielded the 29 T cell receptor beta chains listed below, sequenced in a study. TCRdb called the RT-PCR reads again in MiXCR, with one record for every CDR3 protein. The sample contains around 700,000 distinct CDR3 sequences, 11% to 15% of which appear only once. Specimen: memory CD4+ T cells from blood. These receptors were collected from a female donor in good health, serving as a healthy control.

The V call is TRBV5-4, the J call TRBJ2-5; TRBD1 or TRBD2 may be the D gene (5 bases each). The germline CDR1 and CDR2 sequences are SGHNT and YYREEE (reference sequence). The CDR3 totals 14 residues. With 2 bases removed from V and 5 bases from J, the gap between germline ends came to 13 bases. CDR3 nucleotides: TGTGCCAGCAGCTTCGCGAGGGGCGGGGAGACCCAGTACTTC. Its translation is CASSFARGGETQYF.

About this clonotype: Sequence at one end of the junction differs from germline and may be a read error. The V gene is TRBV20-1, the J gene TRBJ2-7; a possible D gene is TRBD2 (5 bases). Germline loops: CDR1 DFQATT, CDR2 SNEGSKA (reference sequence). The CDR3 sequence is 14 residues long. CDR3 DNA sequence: TGCAGTGCTAGGCCACCCAAGGACTCCAACGAGCAGTACTTC. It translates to CSARPPKDSNEQYF.

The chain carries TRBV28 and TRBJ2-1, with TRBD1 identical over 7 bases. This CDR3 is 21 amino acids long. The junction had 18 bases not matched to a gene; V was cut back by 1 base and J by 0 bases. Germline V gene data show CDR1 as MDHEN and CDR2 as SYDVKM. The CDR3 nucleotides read TGTGCCAGCAGTTTATATCTCCTGCCGACAGGGACGGGGCCCTCCTACAATGAGCAGTTCTTC. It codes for CASSLYLLPTGTGPSYNEQFF.

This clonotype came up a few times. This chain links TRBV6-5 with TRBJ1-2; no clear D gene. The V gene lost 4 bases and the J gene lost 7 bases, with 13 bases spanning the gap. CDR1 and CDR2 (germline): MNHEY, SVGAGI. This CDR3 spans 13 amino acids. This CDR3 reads CASSFSGLTGYTF. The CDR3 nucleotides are TGTGCCAGCAGTTTCTCAGGCCTTACTGGCTACACCTTC.

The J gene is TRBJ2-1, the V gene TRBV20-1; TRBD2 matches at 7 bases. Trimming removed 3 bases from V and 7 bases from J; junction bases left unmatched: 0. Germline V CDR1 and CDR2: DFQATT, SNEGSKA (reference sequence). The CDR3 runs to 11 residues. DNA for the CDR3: TGCAGTGCTAGTAGCGGGAATGAGCAGTTCTTC. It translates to CSASSGNEQFF.

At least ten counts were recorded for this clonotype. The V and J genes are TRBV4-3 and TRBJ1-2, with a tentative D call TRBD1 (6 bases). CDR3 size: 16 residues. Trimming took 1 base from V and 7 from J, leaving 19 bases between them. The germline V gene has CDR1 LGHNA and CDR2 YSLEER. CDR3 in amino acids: CASSQGQGQAQSGYTF. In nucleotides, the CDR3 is TGCGCCAGCAGCCAAGGTCAGGGGCAGGCCCAGAGTGGCTACACCTTC.

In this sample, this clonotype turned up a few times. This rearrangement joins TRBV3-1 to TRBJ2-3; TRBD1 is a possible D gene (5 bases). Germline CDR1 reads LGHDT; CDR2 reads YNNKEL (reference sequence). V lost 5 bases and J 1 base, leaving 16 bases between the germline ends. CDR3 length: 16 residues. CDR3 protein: CASSEGVGGRTDTQYF. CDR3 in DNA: TGTGCCAGCAGCGAAGGGGTAGGTGGCCGCACAGATACGCAGTATTTT.

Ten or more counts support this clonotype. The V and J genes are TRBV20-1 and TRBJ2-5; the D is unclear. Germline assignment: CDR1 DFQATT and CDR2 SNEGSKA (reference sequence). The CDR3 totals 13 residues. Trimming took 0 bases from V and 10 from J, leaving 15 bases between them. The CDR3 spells CSARDQSRANQYF. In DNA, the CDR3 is TGCAGTGCTAGAGATCAGTCTCGGGCGAACCAGTACTTC.

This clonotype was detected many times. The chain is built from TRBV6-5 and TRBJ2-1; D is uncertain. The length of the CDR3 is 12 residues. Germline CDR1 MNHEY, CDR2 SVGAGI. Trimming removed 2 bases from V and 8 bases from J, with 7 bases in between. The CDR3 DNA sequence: TGTGCCAGCAGTTACCCTAAAGATGAGCAGTTCTTC. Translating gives CASSYPKDEQFF.

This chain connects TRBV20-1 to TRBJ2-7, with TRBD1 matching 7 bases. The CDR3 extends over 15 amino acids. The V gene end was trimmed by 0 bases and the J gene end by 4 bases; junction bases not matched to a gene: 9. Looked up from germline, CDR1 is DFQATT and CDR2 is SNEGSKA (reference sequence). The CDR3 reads CSARDAQGSKYEQYF. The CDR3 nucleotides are TGCAGTGCTAGAGACGCACAGGGGTCTAAGTACGAGCAGTACTTC.

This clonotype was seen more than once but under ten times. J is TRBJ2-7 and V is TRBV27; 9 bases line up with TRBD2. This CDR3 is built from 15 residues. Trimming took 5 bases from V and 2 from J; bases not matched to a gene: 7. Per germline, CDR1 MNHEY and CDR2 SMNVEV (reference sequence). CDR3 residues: CASSPLGGGAYEQYF. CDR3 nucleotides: TGTGCCAGCAGTCCCCTCGGCGGGGGGGCCTACGAGCAGTACTTC.

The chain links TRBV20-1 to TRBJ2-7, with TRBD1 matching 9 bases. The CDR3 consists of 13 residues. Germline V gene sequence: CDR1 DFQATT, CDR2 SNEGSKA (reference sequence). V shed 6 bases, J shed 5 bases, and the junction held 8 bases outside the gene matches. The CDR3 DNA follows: TGCAGTGCCCCCGGGACAGGGAACCACGAGCAGTACTTC. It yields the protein CSAPGTGNHEQYF.

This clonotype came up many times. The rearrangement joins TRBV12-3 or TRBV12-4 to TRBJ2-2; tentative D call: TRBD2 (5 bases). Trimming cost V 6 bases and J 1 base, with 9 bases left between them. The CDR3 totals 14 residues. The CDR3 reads CASRVGRNTGELFF. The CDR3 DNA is TGTGCCAGCAGGGTTGGGAGGAACACCGGGGAGCTGTTTTTT.

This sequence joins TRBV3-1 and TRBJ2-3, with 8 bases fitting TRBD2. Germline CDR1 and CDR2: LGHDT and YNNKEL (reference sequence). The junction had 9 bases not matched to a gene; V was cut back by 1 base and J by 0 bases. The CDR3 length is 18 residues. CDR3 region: CASSQVSGGRPSTDTQYF. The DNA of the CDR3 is TGTGCCAGCAGCCAAGTCTCGGGAGGGCGACCTAGCACAGATACGCAGTATTTT.

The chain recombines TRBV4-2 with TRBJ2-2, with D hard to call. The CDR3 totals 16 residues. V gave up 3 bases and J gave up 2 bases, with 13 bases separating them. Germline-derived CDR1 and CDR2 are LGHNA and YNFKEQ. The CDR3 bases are TGTGCCAGCAGCCATCTCGCTCGACATAACACCGGGGAGCTGTTTTTT. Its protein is CASSHLARHNTGELFF.

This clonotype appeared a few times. Here the CDR3 DNA reads TGTGCCAGCAGCTTCCAAACAGGTTTTCCTAATGAAAAACTGTTTTTT. Amino acids: CASSFQTGFPNEKLFF. The J gene is TRBJ1-4, the V gene TRBV11-2; tentative D call: TRBD1 (5 bases). The ends were cut back, 3 bases at V and 3 bases at J, with 14 bases in the middle. The germline V gene has CDR1 SGHAT and CDR2 FQNNGV. The CDR3 length is 16 residues. Full variable domain (outside the CDR3, taken from reference TRBV11-2 and TRBJ1-4): EAGVAQSPRYKIIEKRQSVAFWCNPISGHATLYWYQQILGQGPKLLIQFQNNGVVDDSQLPKDRFSAERLKGVDSTLKIQPAKLEDSAVYLCASSFQTGFPNEKLFFGSGTQLSVL.

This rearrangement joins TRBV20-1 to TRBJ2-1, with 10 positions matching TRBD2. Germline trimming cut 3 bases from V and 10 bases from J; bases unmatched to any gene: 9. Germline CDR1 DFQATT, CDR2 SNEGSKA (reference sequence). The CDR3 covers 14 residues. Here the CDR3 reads CSASLLAGTGEQFF. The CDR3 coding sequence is TGCAGTGCTAGTCTACTAGCGGGGACGGGGGAGCAGTTCTTC.

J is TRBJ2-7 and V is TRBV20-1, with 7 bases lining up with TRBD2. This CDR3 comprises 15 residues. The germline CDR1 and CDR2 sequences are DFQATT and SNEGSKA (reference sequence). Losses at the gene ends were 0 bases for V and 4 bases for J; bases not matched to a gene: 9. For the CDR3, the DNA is TGCAGTGCTAGAGAAGTAGCGGGTTCTGGGTACGAGCAGTACTTC. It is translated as CSAREVAGSGYEQYF.

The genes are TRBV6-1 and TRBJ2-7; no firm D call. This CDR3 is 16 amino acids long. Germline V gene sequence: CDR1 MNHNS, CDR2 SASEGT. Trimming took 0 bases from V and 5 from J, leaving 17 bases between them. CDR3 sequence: CASSEARSNPPHEQYF. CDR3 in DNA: TGTGCCAGCAGTGAAGCCCGAAGCAACCCCCCCCACGAGCAGTACTTC.

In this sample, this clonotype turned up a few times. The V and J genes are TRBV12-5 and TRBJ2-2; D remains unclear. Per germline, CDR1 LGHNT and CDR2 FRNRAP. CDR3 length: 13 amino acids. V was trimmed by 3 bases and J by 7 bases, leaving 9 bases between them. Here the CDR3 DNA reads TGTGCTAGTGGTTTTTTCCGCGGCGGGGAGCTGTTTTTT. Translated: CASGFFRGGELFF.

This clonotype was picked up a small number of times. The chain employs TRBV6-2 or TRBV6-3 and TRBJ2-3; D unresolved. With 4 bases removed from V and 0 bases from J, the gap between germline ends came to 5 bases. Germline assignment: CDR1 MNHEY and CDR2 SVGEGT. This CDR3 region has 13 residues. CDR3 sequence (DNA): TGTGCCAGCAGTTGGGTTAGCACAGATACGCAGTATTTT. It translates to CASSWVSTDTQYF.

CDR3 in DNA: TGTGCCAGCAGCTACAAGCGGGCCGGGGAGCTGTTTTTT. The encoded protein is CASSYKRAGELFF. J is TRBJ2-2 and V is TRBV11-2; maybe TRBD2 (6 bases). The germline gives CDR1 SGHAT, CDR2 FQNNGV. Trimming removed 4 bases from V and 6 bases from J, with 9 bases in between. The CDR3 runs 13 residues.

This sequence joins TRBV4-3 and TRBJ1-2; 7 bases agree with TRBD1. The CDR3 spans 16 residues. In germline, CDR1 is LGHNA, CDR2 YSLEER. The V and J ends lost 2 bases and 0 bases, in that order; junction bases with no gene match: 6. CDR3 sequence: CASSQRQGSSNYGYTF. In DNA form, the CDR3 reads TGCGCCAGCAGCCAAAGACAGGGAAGTTCTAACTATGGCTACACCTTC.

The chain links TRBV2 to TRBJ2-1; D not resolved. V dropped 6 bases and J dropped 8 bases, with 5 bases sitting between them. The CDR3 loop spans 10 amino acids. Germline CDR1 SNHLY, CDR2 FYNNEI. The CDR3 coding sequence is TGTGCCAGCAGCGTCGATGAGCAGTTCTTC. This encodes CASSVDEQFF.

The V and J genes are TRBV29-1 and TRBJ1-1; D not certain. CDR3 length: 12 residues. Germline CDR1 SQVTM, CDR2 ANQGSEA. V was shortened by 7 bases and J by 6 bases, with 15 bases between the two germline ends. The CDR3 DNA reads TGCAGCGCATCCTCCTCGAGGTCTGAAGCTTTCTTT. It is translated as CSASSSRSEAFF.

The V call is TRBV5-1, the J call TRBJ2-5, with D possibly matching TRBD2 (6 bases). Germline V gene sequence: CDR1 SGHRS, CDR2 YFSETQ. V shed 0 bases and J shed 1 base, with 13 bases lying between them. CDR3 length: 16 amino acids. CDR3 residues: CASSLAPGGAQETQYF. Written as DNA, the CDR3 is TGCGCCAGCAGCTTGGCCCCCGGAGGGGCCCAAGAGACCCAGTACTTC.

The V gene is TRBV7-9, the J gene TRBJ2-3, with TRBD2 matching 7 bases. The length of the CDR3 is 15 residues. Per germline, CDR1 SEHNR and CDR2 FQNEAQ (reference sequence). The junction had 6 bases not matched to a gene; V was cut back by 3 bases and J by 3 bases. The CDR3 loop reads CASSFGAGRTDTQYF. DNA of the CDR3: TGTGCCAGCAGCTTTGGAGCGGGGAGAACAGATACGCAGTATTTT.

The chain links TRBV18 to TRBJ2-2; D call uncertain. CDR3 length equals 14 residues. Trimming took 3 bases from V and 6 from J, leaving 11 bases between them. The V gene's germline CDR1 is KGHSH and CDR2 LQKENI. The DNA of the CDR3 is TGTGCCAGCTCACCCCTGGAAGGCTCCGGGGAGCTGTTTTTT. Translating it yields CASSPLEGSGELFF.

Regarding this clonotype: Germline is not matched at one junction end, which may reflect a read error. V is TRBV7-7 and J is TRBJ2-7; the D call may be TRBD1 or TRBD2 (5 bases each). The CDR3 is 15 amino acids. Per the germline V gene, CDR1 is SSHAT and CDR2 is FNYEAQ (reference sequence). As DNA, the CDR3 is TGTGCTAGCAGCTTCCGGGTTGGGGACGGCTACGAGCAGTACTTC. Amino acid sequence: CASSFRVGDGYEQYF.